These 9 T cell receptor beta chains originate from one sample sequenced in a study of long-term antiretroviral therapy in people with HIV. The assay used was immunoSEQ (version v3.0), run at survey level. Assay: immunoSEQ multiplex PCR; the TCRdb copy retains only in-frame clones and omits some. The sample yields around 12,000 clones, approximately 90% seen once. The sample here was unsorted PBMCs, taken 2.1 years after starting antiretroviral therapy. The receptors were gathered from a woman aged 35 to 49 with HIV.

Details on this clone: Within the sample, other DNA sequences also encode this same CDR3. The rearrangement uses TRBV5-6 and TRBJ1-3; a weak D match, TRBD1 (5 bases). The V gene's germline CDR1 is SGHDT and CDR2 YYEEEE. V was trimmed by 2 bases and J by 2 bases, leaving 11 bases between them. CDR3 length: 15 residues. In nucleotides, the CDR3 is TGTGCCAGCAGCTTAGGCAGGGCCCCTGGAAACACCATATATTTT. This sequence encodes CASSLGRAPGNTIYF.

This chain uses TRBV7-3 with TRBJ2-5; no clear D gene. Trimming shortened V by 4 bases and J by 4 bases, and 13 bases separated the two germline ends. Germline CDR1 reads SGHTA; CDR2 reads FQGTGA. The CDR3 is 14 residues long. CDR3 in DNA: TGTGCCAGCAGCTCCCTGGGGATTAGAGAGACCCAGTACTTC. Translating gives CASSSLGIRETQYF.

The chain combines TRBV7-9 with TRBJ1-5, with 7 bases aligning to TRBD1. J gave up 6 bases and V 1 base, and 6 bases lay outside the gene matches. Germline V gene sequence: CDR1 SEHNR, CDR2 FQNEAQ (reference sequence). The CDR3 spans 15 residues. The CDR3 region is CASSLDRGGGQPQHF. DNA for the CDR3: TGTGCCAGCAGCTTAGACAGGGGCGGAGGTCAGCCCCAGCATTTT. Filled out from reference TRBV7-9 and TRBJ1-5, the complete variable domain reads DTGVSQNPRHKITKRGQNVTFRCDPISEHNRLYWYRQTLGQGPEFLTYFQNEAQLEKSRLLSDRFSAERPKGSFSTLEIQRTEQGDSAMYLCASSLDRGGGQPQHFGDGTRLSIL.

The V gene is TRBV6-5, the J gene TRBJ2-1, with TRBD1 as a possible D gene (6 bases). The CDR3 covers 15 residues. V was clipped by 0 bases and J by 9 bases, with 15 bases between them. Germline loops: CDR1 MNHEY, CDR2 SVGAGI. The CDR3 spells CASSYSKDRVFEQFF. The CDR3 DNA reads TGTGCCAGCAGTTACTCGAAGGACAGAGTCTTTGAGCAGTTCTTC.

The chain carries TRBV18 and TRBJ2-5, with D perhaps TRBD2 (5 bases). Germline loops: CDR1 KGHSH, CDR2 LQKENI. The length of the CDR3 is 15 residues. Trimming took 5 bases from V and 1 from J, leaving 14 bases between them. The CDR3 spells CASSSTEALQETQYF. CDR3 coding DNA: TGTGCCAGCTCATCGACGGAGGCCCTCCAAGAGACCCAGTACTTC. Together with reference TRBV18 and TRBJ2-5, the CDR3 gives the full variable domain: NAGVMQNPRHLVRRRGQEARLRCSPMKGHSHVYWYRQLPEEGLKFMVYLQKENIIDESGMPKERFSAEFPKEGPSILRIQQVVRGDSAAYFCASSSTEALQETQYFGPGTRLLVL.

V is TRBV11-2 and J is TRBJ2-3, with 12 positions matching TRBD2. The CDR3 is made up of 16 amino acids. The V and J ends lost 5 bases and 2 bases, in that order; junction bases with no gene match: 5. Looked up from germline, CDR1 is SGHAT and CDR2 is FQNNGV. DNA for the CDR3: TGTGCCAGCAGCCTTTGGACTAGCGGGGACACAGATACGCAGTATTTT. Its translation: CASSLWTSGDTDTQYF.

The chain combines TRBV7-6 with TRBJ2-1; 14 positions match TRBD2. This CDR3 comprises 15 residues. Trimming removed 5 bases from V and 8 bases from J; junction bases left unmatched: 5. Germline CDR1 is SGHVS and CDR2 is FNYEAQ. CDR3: CASSRLAGGPHEQFF. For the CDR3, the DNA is TGTGCCAGCAGCCGACTAGCGGGGGGGCCCCATGAGCAGTTCTTC. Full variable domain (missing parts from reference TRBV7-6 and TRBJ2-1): GAGVSQSPRYKVTKRGQDVALRCDPISGHVSLYWYRQALGQGPEFLTYFNYEAQQDKSGLPNDRFSAERPEGSISTLTIQRTEQRDSAMYRCASSRLAGGPHEQFFGPGTRLTVL.

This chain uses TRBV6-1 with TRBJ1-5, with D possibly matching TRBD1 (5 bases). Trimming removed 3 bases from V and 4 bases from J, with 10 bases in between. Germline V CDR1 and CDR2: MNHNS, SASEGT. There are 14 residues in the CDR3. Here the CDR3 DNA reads TGTGCCAGCAGTGAGGGGGTAGGGAATCAGCCCCAGCATTTT. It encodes CASSEGVGNQPQHF.

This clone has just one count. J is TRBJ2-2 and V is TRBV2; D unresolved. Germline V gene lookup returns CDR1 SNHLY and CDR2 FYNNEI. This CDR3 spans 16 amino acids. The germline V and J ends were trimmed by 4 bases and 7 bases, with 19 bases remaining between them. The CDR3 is CASSVSETLGGGELFF. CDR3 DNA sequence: TGTGCCAGCAGTGTTTCAGAAACGTTAGGTGGCGGGGAGCTGTTTTTT. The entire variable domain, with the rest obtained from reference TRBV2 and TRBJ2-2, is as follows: EPEVTQTPSHQVTQMGQEVILRCVPISNHLYFYWYRQILGQKVEFLVSFYNNEISEKSEIFDDQFSVERPDGSNFTLKIRSTKLEDSAMYFCASSVSETLGGGELFFGEGSRLTVL.